The rows below give T cell receptor beta chains drawn from one sample of a study of radiation and T cells in renal cell carcinoma. Clones were sequenced by immunoSEQ multiplex PCR, and TCRdb holds only the in-frame ones, with some missing. Here the sample spans about 77,000 clones, approximately 87% being singletons. The source was blood, collected from a patient whose treatment included radiotherapy and nephrectomy. The receptors come from a woman between 55 and 75 years old with renal cell carcinoma. Both conserved end residues are part of each CDR3. The D gene is left open where the match is weak. Not all rows give a size; the values are once, few, many and, for expanded clones, a class.

size	V	J	D	DNA	CDR3
-	TRBV23-1	TRBJ1-2	-	TGCGCCAGCAGTCACCCCGTCCGAGGCGCGAGTAACTATGGCTACACCTTC	CASSHPVRGASNYGYTF
once	TRBV5-4	TRBJ1-2	-	TGTGCCAGCAGCTGGACTAATTTTAACTATGGCTACACCTTC	CASSWTNFNYGYTF
-	TRBV5-1	TRBJ2-1	-	TGCGCCAGCAGCTTGGAGGGGTGGGGAAGCTCCTACAATGAGCAGTTCTTC	CASSLEGWGSSYNEQFF
-	TRBV28	TRBJ2-5	-	TGTGCCAGCGGGCCCGTGGGAAAAGAGACCCAGTACTTC	CASGPVGKETQYF
-	TRBV2	TRBJ2-2	-	TGTGCCAGCAGTGTTTTCAGGGGGGCGGGCGCCGGGGAGCTGTTTTTT	CASSVFRGAGAGELFF
-	TRBV9	TRBJ2-1	-	TGTGCCAGCAGCGTGACAAATGAGCAGTTCTTC	CASSVTNEQFF
-	TRBV6-1	TRBJ1-6	-	TGTGCCAGCAGTGAATATCCGGGATCACCCCTCCACTTT	CASSEYPGSPLHF
-	TRBV19	TRBJ1-6	-	TGTGCCACCTCGGACCGTGGATTCACTAATTCACCCCTCCACTTT	CATSDRGFTNSPLHF
-	TRBV2	TRBJ1-2	-	TGTGCCAGCAGTGATAACGCGGCAGGGTCTTATGGCTACACCTTC	CASSDNAAGSYGYTF
-	TRBV5-1	TRBJ1-4	TRBD1	TGCGCCAGCAGCTTCCTAGGGACAGTCAATGAAAAACTGTTTTTT	CASSFLGTVNEKLFF
-	TRBV6-1	TRBJ2-7	-	TGTGCCAGCAGTGAAGCGCTAGGACAGATCTACGAGCAGTACTTC	CASSEALGQIYEQYF
few	TRBV4-1	TRBJ1-2	-	TGCGCCAGCAGCCAAGAAAGGGGGTATGGCTACACCTTC	CASSQERGYGYTF
-	TRBV28	TRBJ2-5	-	TGTGGATCCATAAGGCAGGGTGGAGAGACCCAGTACTTC	CGSIRQGGETQYF
-	TRBV28	TRBJ2-3	-	TGTGCCAGCAATCCTAACAGTGGTGGCAGGGATAGCACAGATACGCAGTATTTT	CASNPNSGGRDSTDTQYF
-	TRBV9	TRBJ2-7	TRBD1	TGTGCCAGCAGCGTAGGGGACAGGGGATACGAGCAGTACTTC	CASSVGDRGYEQYF
-	TRBV5-1	TRBJ1-1	TRBD1	TGCGCCAGCAGCTCCCGGACAGGGAGGACGGCTGAAGCTTTCTTT	CASSSRTGRTAEAFF
-	TRBV27	TRBJ2-1	TRBD2	TGTGCCAGCAGTGTCGGGGGGAGGTCCTACAATGAGCAGTTCTTC	CASSVGGRSYNEQFF
-	TRBV29-1	TRBJ1-1	TRBD1	TGCAGCACAAGGACAGGAGAAAACACTGAAGCTTTCTTT	CSTRTGENTEAFF
-	TRBV9	TRBJ2-1	TRBD1	TGTGCCAGCAGCGTAGGCAGGGGGCAGGGGAATGAGCAGTTCTTC	CASSVGRGQGNEQFF
few	TRBV6-5	TRBJ1-1	-	TGTGCCAGGACACACCCGGCCGCTGAAGCTTTCTTT	CARTHPAAEAFF
-	TRBV10-3	TRBJ2-6	-	TGTGCCATCAGTGACTTGTCTGGGGCCAACGTCCTGACTTTC	CAISDLSGANVLTF
once	TRBV5-1	TRBJ2-3	-	TGCGCCAGCAGCCTCCGGGGGACAGCAGATACGCAGTATTTT	CASSLRGTADTQYF
-	TRBV27	TRBJ2-7	-	TGTGCCAGCAAAAAGGGTACCTACGAGCAGTACTTC	CASKKGTYEQYF
-	TRBV4-1	TRBJ2-3	-	TGCGCCAGCAGCCAAGAGGGGACTTCTCCGCGGGATACGCAGTATTTT	CASSQEGTSPRDTQYF
once	TRBV5-4	TRBJ2-5	-	TGTGCCAGCAGCTCACCCCAGGATCCGGGGGAGACCCAGTACTTC	CASSSPQDPGETQYF
few	TRBV2	TRBJ1-1	-	TGTGCCAGCAGTACACAAAGTTCGGAGGCTTTCTTT	CASSTQSSEAFF
once	TRBV5-4	TRBJ1-2	-	TGTGCCAGCAGCCCGGACAGTTTGAACTATGGCTACACCTTC	CASSPDSLNYGYTF
-	TRBV15	TRBJ2-1	-	TGTGCCACCGGCGAAGGGGCGAATCAGTTCTTC	CATGEGANQFF
-	TRBV27	TRBJ1-6	-	TGTGCCAGCAGTACTGGAAACAAGTCCCCCCTCCACTTT	CASSTGNKSPLHF
-	TRBV7-2	TRBJ1-2	-	TGTGCCAGCAGCCTCGGACTGGACTATGGCTACACCTTC	CASSLGLDYGYTF
medium-sized	TRBV28	TRBJ1-6	TRBD1	TGTGCCAGCAGCACATACCCGGACAGGGAACCCCTCCACTTT	CASSTYPDREPLHF
-	TRBV6-1	TRBJ2-3	-	TGTGCCAGCAGTGATTTCGCCGGGACCTCCAGCACAGATACGCAGTATTTT	CASSDFAGTSSTDTQYF
-	TRBV7-2	TRBJ1-1	-	TGTGCCAGCAGCTTATCCCCCTCCTACACTGAAGCTTTCTTT	CASSLSPSYTEAFF
-	TRBV4-1	TRBJ2-1	-	TGCGCCAGCAGCCAAGAGGATGGGGATGAGCAGTTCTTC	CASSQEDGDEQFF
-	TRBV2	TRBJ2-2	-	TGTGCCAGCAGTGACGGAGCGAACACCGGGGAGCTGTTTTTT	CASSDGANTGELFF
once	TRBV10-3	TRBJ1-2	TRBD1	TGTGCCAATAGCCCGGGACAGGGTGTCCGCTACGGCTACACCTTC	CANSPGQGVRYGYTF
-	TRBV9	TRBJ2-7	-	TGTGCCAGCAGCCCTCAGGGGTTGGGCGGATCCTACGAGCAGTACTTC	CASSPQGLGGSYEQYF
-	TRBV27	TRBJ2-5	-	TGTGCCAGCAGTCCCCAGGGGTTAGGGGAGACCCAGTACTTC	CASSPQGLGETQYF
-	TRBV5-6	TRBJ2-7	-	TGTGCCAGCAGCTTGGGCAGGAGGATATCCTACGAGCAGTACTTC	CASSLGRRISYEQYF
-	TRBV5-6	TRBJ2-7	-	TGTGCCAGCAGCCCGGGCCCTACATACGAGCAGTACTTC	CASSPGPTYEQYF
-	TRBV6-9	TRBJ2-4	-	TGTGCCAGCAGTTTGGGGGTAAGCATTCAGTACTTC	CASSLGVSIQYF
-	TRBV7-9	TRBJ1-1	-	TGTGCCGTCCAGAATGGGGACACTGAAGCTTTCTTT	CAVQNGDTEAFF
-	TRBV28	TRBJ2-3	TRBD1	TGTGCCAGCAGTTTACTGGACAGGGGTCCAGATACGCAGTATTTT	CASSLLDRGPDTQYF
once	TRBV7-2	TRBJ1-2	TRBD1	TGTGCCAGCAGCACACGACAGGGGGGTCGGGATGGCTACACCTTC	CASSTRQGGRDGYTF
-	TRBV6-1	TRBJ2-7	-	TGTGCCAGCAGAGGGACCTACTACGAGCAGTACTTC	CASRGTYYEQYF
-	TRBV29-1	TRBJ2-1	-	TGCAGCGTTGACGGCGGTTTCAATGAGCAGTTCTTC	CSVDGGFNEQFF
-	TRBV4-1	TRBJ1-1	-	TGCGCCAGCAGCCAAGATCGGTTCGAAGCTTTCTTT	CASSQDRFEAFF
-	TRBV11-2	TRBJ2-3	TRBD1	TGTGCCAGCAGCTTAGCAACAGGGGCGGGCACAGATACGCAGTATTTT	CASSLATGAGTDTQYF
-	TRBV9	TRBJ1-2	TRBD1	TGTGCCAGCAGCGAACACCTTGACAGGGGGCCGGGCTATGGCTACACCTTC	CASSEHLDRGPGYGYTF
-	TRBV30	TRBJ1-2	TRBD1	TGTGCCTGGAGACGGGACAGCTATGGCTACACCTTC	CAWRRDSYGYTF
-	TRBV4-2	TRBJ2-1	-	TGTGCCAGCAGCCAAGGGTTGATTGAGCAGTTCTTC	CASSQGLIEQFF
-	TRBV28	TRBJ2-7	-	TGTGCCAGCAGTTCGACGTCCCTAAATTTC	CASSSTSLNF
-	TRBV28	TRBJ2-5	TRBD1	TGTGCCAGCAGACCGACAGGGGGCCGGGAGACCCAGTACTTC	CASRPTGGRETQYF
-	TRBV5-6	TRBJ2-1	-	TGTGCCAGCAGCTTGGTACAGACGGCGGACAATGAGCAGTTCTTC	CASSLVQTADNEQFF
-	TRBV11-2	TRBJ1-2	-	TGTGCCAGCAGCTTATCCTCGGGCTCCGGCTATGGCTACACCTTC	CASSLSSGSGYGYTF
-	TRBV7-6	TRBJ2-3	TRBD2	TGTGCCAGCAGCCCCGGGACTAGCGGGAGGGCCACAGATACGCAGTATTTT	CASSPGTSGRATDTQYF
-	TRBV6-6	TRBJ1-1	TRBD1	TGTGCCAGCAGCTTTGGACAGGGGCGAGAAGCTTTCTTT	CASSFGQGREAFF